The 9 T cell receptor beta chains below all came from one sample that was sequenced in a study of control samples from healthy donors and cancer patients. TCRdb's copy holds only in-frame clones and misses some; the assay was immunoSEQ multiplex PCR. The profile shows 150,000 to 200,000 clones, 85% to 95% of them singletons. The sample consisted of blood. These receptors originate from a woman aged 18-35 years in good health.

This clone was recorded once. The V call is TRBV13, the J call TRBJ2-3; maybe TRBD1 (6 bases). Germline CDR1 is PRHDT and CDR2 is FYEKMQ (reference sequence). This CDR3 comprises 15 residues. V was cut by 4 bases and J by 6 bases, with 17 bases left in between. The CDR3 DNA sequence: TGTGCCAGCAGCTCCCGGGACATTTACTGGGATACGCAGTATTTT. Translated: CASSSRDIYWDTQYF.

The V call is TRBV19, the J call TRBJ2-4, with D unresolved. The germline V gene encodes CDR1 LNHDA and CDR2 SQIVND (reference sequence). Trimming pared 6 bases from V and 1 base from J, leaving 16 bases between. The CDR3 has 16 amino acids. The CDR3 nucleotides are TGTGCCAGTAGCACCCAGCCCCCCGGGGCCAAAAACATTCAGTACTTC. It specifies CASSTQPPGAKNIQYF.

The CDR3 is CASSKRQEPTYEQYF. The CDR3 coding sequence is TGTGCCAGCAGCAAAAGACAGGAACCCACCTACGAGCAGTACTTC. The rearrangement joins TRBV5-4 to TRBJ2-7, with a tentative D call TRBD1 (6 bases). The CDR3 consists of 15 residues. V gave up 4 bases and J gave up 2 bases, with 16 bases separating them. The germline CDR1 and CDR2 sequences are SGHNT and YYREEE (reference sequence).

The DNA of the CDR3 is TGCAGCGTTGTGGACACAACAGGGGGTCGTTACGAGCAGTACTTC. Its protein product is CSVVDTTGGRYEQYF. The rearrangement links TRBV29-1 to TRBJ2-7, with 8 positions matching TRBD1. Germline V gives CDR1 SQVTM, CDR2 ANQGSEA. The CDR3 length is 15 residues. Trimming at V came to 4 bases and at J to 4 bases, leaving 12 bases not matched to a gene.

This clone was counted a single time. This chain joins TRBV16 and TRBJ2-4, with a weak D call TRBD1 (6 bases). Trimming pared 4 bases from V and 4 bases from J, leaving 14 bases between. The CDR3 runs to 15 residues. Per the germline V gene, CDR1 is KGHSY and CDR2 is FQNENV. The CDR3 DNA sequence: TGTGCCAGCAGCCTCGTGGGGGCTTTGAAAAACATTCAGTACTTC. It is translated as CASSLVGALKNIQYF. Together with reference TRBV16 and TRBJ2-4, the CDR3 gives the full variable domain: GEEVAQTPKHLVRGEGQKAKLYCAPIKGHSYVFWYQQVLKNEFKFLISFQNENVFDETGMPKERFSAKCLPNSPCSLEIQATKLEDSAVYFCASSLVGALKNIQYFGAGTRLSVL.

This chain links TRBV10-3 with TRBJ1-2, with 12 bases matching TRBD1. The CDR3 covers 16 residues. Germline CDR1 ENHRY, CDR2 SYGVKD. V dropped 3 bases and J dropped 3; count of bases not matched to a gene: 5. CDR3 coding DNA: TGTGCCATCAGTGATGGGACAGGGGGCGAAGACTATGGCTACACCTTC. It codes for CAISDGTGGEDYGYTF.

This chain links TRBV20-1 with TRBJ2-1; the match to TRBD2 covers 12 bases. Trimming took 3 bases from V and 1 from J; bases not matched to a gene: 10. The CDR3 runs 18 residues. CDR1 is DFQATT, CDR2 SNEGSKA, per germline (reference sequence). In DNA form, the CDR3 reads TGCAGTGCTAGTGGGGCTAGCGGGAGGGGTAAGTCCTACAATGAGCAGTTCTTC. Its translation: CSASGASGRGKSYNEQFF.

This sequence joins TRBV21-1 and TRBJ2-3; TRBD2 is the table's D call, not checked against the DNA. TRBV21-1 is flagged as a pseudogene. The CDR3 extends over 14 amino acids. CDR3: CARLVEATTDTQYF. In DNA form, the CDR3 reads TGTGCCCGCCTTGTGGAGGCGACCACAGATACGCAGTATTTT.

Only one count was recorded for this clone. The rearrangement uses TRBV7-2 and TRBJ1-1; unclear D gene. With 5 bases removed from V and 5 bases from J, the gap between germline ends came to 12 bases. CDR3 length: 13 amino acids. Germline V gene data show CDR1 as SGHTA and CDR2 as FQGNSA. CDR3 loop: CASSQVGGTEAFF. The CDR3 DNA reads as TGTGCCAGCAGCCAGGTCGGAGGGACTGAAGCTTTCTTT.